This passage covers 3 T cell receptor beta chains from one sample sequenced in a study of cytomegalovirus exposure and HLA in healthy donors. Libraries were prepared by immunoSEQ multiplex PCR; TCRdb keeps only in-frame clonotypes and omits some of them. In the table there are about 78,000 clones, almost 97% of which are singletons. Sequencing was performed on PBMCs. These receptors were obtained from a man in his late teens or twenties in good health and CMV-seropositive.

V is TRBV6-5 and J is TRBJ2-4, with 7 positions matching TRBD1. The trim removed 2 bases at V and 6 bases at J, leaving 4 bases unmatched. From germline, CDR1 is MNHEY and CDR2 SVGAGI. The CDR3 covers 14 residues. In DNA form, the CDR3 reads TGTGCCAGCAGTTACAGAAGGACAGGAAACATTCAGTACTTC. This sequence encodes CASSYRRTGNIQYF.

The gene calls are TRBV7-9 and TRBJ2-1, with 9 bases that match TRBD1. The germline V gene has CDR1 SEHNR and CDR2 FQNEAQ (reference sequence). Losses at the gene ends were 5 bases for V and 8 bases for J; bases not matched to a gene: 7. The CDR3 totals 14 residues. CDR3: CASSPGTGTDEQFF. In nucleotides, the CDR3 is TGTGCCAGCAGCCCTGGGACAGGGACAGATGAGCAGTTCTTC.

V gene TRBV18 combines with J gene TRBJ1-1; tentative D call: TRBD1 (5 bases). The germline CDR1 and CDR2 sequences are KGHSH and LQKENI. CDR3 length equals 13 residues. Trimming removed 0 bases from V and 6 bases from J, with 8 bases in between. In nucleotides, the CDR3 is TGTGCCAGCTCACCACCATCACAGGCTGAAGCTTTCTTT. Its protein is CASSPPSQAEAFF.